This is a list of T cell receptor beta chains from one sample in a study of CD8 T cells in ankylosing spondylitis. TCRdb ran MiXCR on the 5' RACE reads and lists one entry per CDR3 protein. This repertoire shows around 210,000 distinct CDR3 sequences, over 7% found once; its top ten account for around 4.8%. The sequenced sample consisted of blood, either unsorted or a sorted T cell fraction (not recorded which). These receptors were obtained from a female donor with ankylosing spondylitis or in good health (not recorded which). The CDR3 runs from the conserved cysteine through the conserved F or W. A D gene is named only where the DNA matches it firmly. Clone size is not always given. Where it is, it says once, few, many or a class for expanded clones.

>many|.|TRBV6-2/TRBV6-3|TRBJ2-3
CASSSLRPITDTQYF
TGTGCCAGCAGTTCCCTCAGGCCCATCACAGATACGCAGTATTTT
>many|.|TRBV4-2|TRBJ2-1
CASSQVTGSEQFF
TGTGCCAGCAGCCAAGTAACAGGCAGTGAGCAGTTCTTC
>many|.|TRBV6-5|TRBJ1-5
CASSYSGRPGQPQHF
TGTGCCAGCAGTTACTCCGGCCGGCCGGGACAGCCCCAGCATTTT
>many|TRBD2|TRBV14|TRBJ2-3
CASSQLHPDRLASDTQYF
TGTGCCAGCAGCCAACTTCATCCAGATAGACTAGCTTCGGATACGCAGTATTTT
>many|TRBD2|TRBV6-5|TRBJ2-1
CASSYGLAGRGEQFF
TGTGCCAGCAGTTACGGGCTAGCGGGCCGGGGGGAGCAGTTCTTC
>many|.|TRBV5-5|TRBJ2-3
CASSLDAGAGDTQYF
TGTGCCAGCAGCTTGGACGCGGGGGCCGGGGATACGCAGTATTTT
>many|TRBD2|TRBV7-6|TRBJ2-7
CASSPLIAGSYEQYF
TGTGCCAGCAGCCCCCTCATAGCGGGGTCCTACGAGCAGTACTTC
>many|TRBD1|TRBV23-1|TRBJ1-5
CASSQSLGQAAEPQHF
TGCGCCAGCAGTCAATCACTAGGACAGGCGGCGGAGCCCCAGCATTTT
>many|.|TRBV25-1|TRBJ2-2
CASSSQVIPTGELFF
TGTGCCAGCAGTTCCCAGGTGATCCCCACCGGGGAGCTGTTTTTT
>many|TRBD2|TRBV6-2/TRBV6-3|TRBJ2-1
CASSYSRLAANEQFF
TGTGCCAGCAGTTACTCGAGGCTAGCGGCTAATGAGCAGTTCTTC
>few|.|TRBV7-2|TRBJ1-1
CASSSFGDEAFF
TGTGCCAGCAGTTCGTTCGGGGATGAAGCTTTCTTT
>many|TRBD1|TRBV6-2/TRBV6-3|TRBJ1-1
CASSWAIHGGQYEAFF
TGTGCCAGCAGTTGGGCGATCCACGGGGGACAGTATGAAGCTTTCTTT
>.|.|TRBV23-1|TRBJ2-7
CASRTHQEAYEQYF
TGCGCCAGCAGAACGCATCAGGAAGCGTACGAGCAGTACTTC
>many|.|TRBV24-1|TRBJ2-2
CATSDPGVAGELFF
TGTGCCACCAGTGACCCAGGTGTCGCCGGGGAGCTGTTTTTT
>.|.|TRBV11-2|TRBJ2-7
CASSLRVGGFYTSSYEQYF
TGTGCCAGCAGCTTAAGGGTGGGGGGCTTTTATACTAGCTCCTACGAGCAGTACTTC
>.|.|TRBV20-1|TRBJ2-5
CSAPLARETQYF
TGCAGTGCTCCTCTAGCGAGAGAGACCCAGTACTTC
>many|TRBD2|TRBV6-1|TRBJ2-7
CASTKTSGSERSSYEQYF
TGTGCCAGCACCAAGACTAGCGGGAGCGAAAGGAGCTCCTACGAGCAGTACTTC
>.|.|TRBV6-5|TRBJ1-1
CASSSITGGLNTEAFF
TGTGCCAGCAGTTCAATCACGGGCGGGCTGAACACTGAAGCTTTCTTT
>few|TRBD2|TRBV11-2|TRBJ2-1
CASSSTVIKREDPYNEQFF
TGTGCCAGCAGCTCCACAGTGATAAAGCGGGAGGACCCCTACAATGAGCAGTTCTTC
>many|TRBD1|TRBV6-2/TRBV6-3|TRBJ2-1
CASRRRGAGGGYNEQFF
TGTGCCAGCAGAAGGAGGGGGGCAGGGGGCGGTTACAATGAGCAGTTCTTC
>many|.|TRBV28|TRBJ1-2
CASRTGGYNGYTF
TGTGCCTCCCGGACCGGGGGTTACAATGGCTACACCTTC
>few|.|TRBV13|TRBJ1-2
CASRMGGMSQVYGYTF
TGTGCCAGCAGGATGGGGGGAATGAGCCAGGTTTATGGCTACACCTTC
>many|TRBD1|TRBV6-2/TRBV6-3|TRBJ2-7
CASSYGQEIYEQYF
TGTGCCAGCAGTTACGGACAGGAGATCTACGAGCAGTACTTC
>many|.|TRBV24-1|TRBJ1-3
CASTNFQGPAGNTIYF
TGTGCCAGCACCAACTTTCAGGGGCCAGCTGGAAACACCATATATTTT
>many|.|TRBV20-1|TRBJ1-1
CSASVSSHTEAFF
TGCAGTGCTAGTGTCAGTAGTCACACTGAAGCTTTCTTT
>many|.|TRBV7-2|TRBJ2-1
CASSLSSGADANEQFF
TGTGCCAGCAGCTTATCATCGGGAGCCGACGCCAATGAGCAGTTCTTC
>many|.|TRBV7-2|TRBJ1-5
CASSLGRGPSNQPQHF
TGTGCCAGCAGCTTAGGTCGGGGGCCTAGCAATCAGCCCCAGCATTTT
>many|.|TRBV28|TRBJ2-1
CASSLLAPGTSSYNEQFF
TGTGCCAGCAGTTTATTGGCCCCTGGGACGAGCTCCTACAATGAGCAGTTCTTC
>many|.|TRBV9|TRBJ2-3
CASSGEGPDTQYF
TGTGCCAGCAGCGGAGAGGGTCCAGATACGCAGTATTTT